This TCR beta chain appears in the sequencing data of a study of beta chain features in type 1 diabetes. Study-level information: Healthy donors and patients showed comparable age, gender and cell yields.

Study-wide findings and caveats: Insertions were fewer and deletions more numerous at VDJ junctions in type 1 diabetes patients. A PCR bias possibly favoring shorter templates would apply equally to patients and controls.

In the case of this clone: Its antigen is still unknown.

CD45RO/CCR7/CD25/CD127/CD95/CD27 sorting isolated CD4+ naive, central memory, regulatory and stem cell-like memory cells. Sequenced material consisted of expressed TCRB transcripts (all of the isolated RNA was reverse transcribed). TCRdb keeps only in-frame clones here, not all; method: immunoSEQ multiplex PCR. The data show 110,000 to 150,000 clones, with roughly a tenth seen just once and 0.68% held by the top ten. The receptor was isolated from a young man in good health. The sequenced sample was central memory CD4+ T cells from blood.

The CDR3 DNA is TGTGCCAGCAGCTTACCGAAAGGGACAGCCGAAGAGACCCAGTACTTC. Amino acid sequence: CASSLPKGTAEETQYF. The chain uses TRBV7-8 and TRBJ2-5; TRBD1 matches 7 bases. Germline-derived CDR1 and CDR2 are SGHVS and FQNEAQ. Germline trimming cut 2 bases from V and 3 bases from J; bases unmatched to any gene: 9. The CDR3 consists of 16 residues.